The TCR beta chain under discussion was sequenced for a study of OX40 agonist ivuxolimab in advanced cancers. The overall study: Patients were treated with intravenous ivuxolimab, dosed at 0.01 to 10 mg/kg and infused every 2 weeks.

Using immunoSEQ multiplex PCR, the repertoire was profiled, and TCRdb retains in-frame clones only, with some absent. The data contain 60,000 to 80,000 clones, less than 85% of them singletons. Germline V gene data show CDR1 as MNHNS and CDR2 as SASEGT. The CDR3 consists of 12 residues. Trimming removed 6 bases at V and 4 bases at J, with 10 bases between. This clonotype was sampled from an adult with an advanced solid tumor such as melanoma, head and neck, liver or kidney cancer. This chain uses TRBV6-1 with TRBJ2-7, with D unresolved. The source was CD4+ or CD8+ T cells sorted from blood, collected in a trial of the OX40 agonist ivuxolimab. The CDR3 here is CASRNYGYEQYF. The CDR3 DNA sequence: TGTGCCAGCAGGAACTACGGGTACGAGCAGTACTTC.